This T cell receptor (beta chain) was retrieved from a study of vaccination and CD4 T cells after COVID-19. The Oncomine TCR Beta short-read assay sequenced DNA from cultured CD4+ T cells. Each CDR3 protein gets one entry after TCRdb re-called the PCR reads with MiXCR. The top ten clones hold roughly 9.2% of a sample with 10,000 to 13,000 distinct CDR3 sequences, roughly 28% of them seen once. The treatment was: approximately nine-day PBMC culture with coronavirus spike peptide pools or control peptides (ViraFEST assay). A few counts support this clonotype. The antigen is undetermined. Sequencing used CD4+ T cells from blood, cultured in vitro. The sequence was collected from a human donor who had recovered from COVID-19.

DNA for the CDR3: TGTGCCAGCAGATTAGGGGAAAGTGAGCAGTTCTTC. It yields the protein CASRLGESEQFF. This chain joins TRBV10-3 and TRBJ2-1; D is possibly TRBD1 (5 bases). This CDR3 comprises 12 residues. V was shortened by 10 bases and J by 9 bases, with 16 bases between the two germline ends. From germline, CDR1 is ENHRY and CDR2 SYGVKD.